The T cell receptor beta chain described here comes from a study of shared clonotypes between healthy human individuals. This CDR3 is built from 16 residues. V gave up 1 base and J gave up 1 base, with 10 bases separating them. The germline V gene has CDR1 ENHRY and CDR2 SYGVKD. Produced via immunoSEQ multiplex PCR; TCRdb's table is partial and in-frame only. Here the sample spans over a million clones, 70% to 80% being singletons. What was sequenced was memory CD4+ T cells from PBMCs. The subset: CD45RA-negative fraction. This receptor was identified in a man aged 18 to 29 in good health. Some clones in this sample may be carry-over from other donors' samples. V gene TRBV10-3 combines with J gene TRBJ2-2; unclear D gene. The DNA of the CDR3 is TGTGCCATCAGTGAGTTCGAACCAGGGAACACCGGGGAGCTGTTTTTT. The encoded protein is CAISEFEPGNTGELFF.